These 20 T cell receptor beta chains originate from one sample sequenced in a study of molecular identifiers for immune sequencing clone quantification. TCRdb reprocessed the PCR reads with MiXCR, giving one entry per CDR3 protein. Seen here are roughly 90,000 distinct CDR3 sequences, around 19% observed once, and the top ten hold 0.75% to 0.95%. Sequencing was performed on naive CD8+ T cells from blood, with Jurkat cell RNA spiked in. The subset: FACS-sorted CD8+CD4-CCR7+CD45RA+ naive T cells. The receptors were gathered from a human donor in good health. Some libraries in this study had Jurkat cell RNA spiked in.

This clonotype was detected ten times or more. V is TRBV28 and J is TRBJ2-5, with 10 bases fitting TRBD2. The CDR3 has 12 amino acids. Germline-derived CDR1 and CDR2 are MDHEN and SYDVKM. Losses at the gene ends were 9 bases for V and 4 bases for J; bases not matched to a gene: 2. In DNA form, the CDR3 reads TGTGCCAGTGAGCGGGAGGGAGAGACCCAGTACTTC. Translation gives CASEREGETQYF.

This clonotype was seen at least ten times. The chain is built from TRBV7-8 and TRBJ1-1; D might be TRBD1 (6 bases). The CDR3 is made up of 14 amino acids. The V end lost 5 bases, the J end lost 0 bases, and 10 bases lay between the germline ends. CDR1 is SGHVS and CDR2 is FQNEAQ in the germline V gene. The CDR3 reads CASSATGMNTEAFF. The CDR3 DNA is TGTGCCAGCAGCGCCACAGGGATGAACACTGAAGCTTTCTTT.

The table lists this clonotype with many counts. The CDR3 protein is CASSSTASGANVLTF. The DNA of the CDR3 is TGTGCCAGCAGCTCAACGGCAAGCGGGGCCAACGTCCTGACTTTC. The chain carries TRBV7-9 and TRBJ2-6; no reliable D call. Trimming removed 4 bases at V and 4 bases at J, with 11 bases between. Germline V gene lookup returns CDR1 SEHNR and CDR2 FQNEAQ (reference sequence). The CDR3 has 15 residues.

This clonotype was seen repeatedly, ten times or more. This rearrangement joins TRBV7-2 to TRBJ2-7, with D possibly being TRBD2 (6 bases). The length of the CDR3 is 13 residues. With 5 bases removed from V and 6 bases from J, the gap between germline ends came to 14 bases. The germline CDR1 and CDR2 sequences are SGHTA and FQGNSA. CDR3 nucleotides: TGTGCCAGCAGCCCCTACCTGGGGGGCGAGCAGTACTTC. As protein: CASSPYLGGEQYF.

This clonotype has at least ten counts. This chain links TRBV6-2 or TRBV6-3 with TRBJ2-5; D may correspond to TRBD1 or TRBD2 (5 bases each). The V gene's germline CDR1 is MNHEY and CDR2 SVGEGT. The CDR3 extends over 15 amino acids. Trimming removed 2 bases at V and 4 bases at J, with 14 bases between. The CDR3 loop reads CASSYASGGLETQYF. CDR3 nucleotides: TGTGCCAGCAGTTACGCTTCTGGGGGTCTAGAGACCCAGTACTTC.

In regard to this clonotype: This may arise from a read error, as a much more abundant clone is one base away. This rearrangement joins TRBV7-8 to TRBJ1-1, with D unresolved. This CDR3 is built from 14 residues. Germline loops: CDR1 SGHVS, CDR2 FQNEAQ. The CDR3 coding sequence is TGTGCCAGCAGCCCCGCGAGTCTGAACACTGGAGCTTTCTTT. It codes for CASSPASLNTGAFF.

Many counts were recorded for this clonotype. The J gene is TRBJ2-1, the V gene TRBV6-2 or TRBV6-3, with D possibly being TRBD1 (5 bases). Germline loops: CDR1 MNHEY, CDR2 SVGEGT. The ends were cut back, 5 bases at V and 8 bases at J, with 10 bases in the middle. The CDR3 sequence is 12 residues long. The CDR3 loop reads CASSIQGYEQFF. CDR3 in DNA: TGTGCCAGCAGTATCCAGGGTTATGAGCAGTTCTTC.

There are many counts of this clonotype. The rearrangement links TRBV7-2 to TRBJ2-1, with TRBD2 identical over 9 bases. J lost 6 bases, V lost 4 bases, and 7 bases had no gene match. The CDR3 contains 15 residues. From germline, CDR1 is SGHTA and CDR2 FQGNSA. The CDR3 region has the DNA TGTGCCAGCAGCTCAACAGGGACTAGCAGCAATGAGCAGTTCTTC. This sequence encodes CASSSTGTSSNEQFF.

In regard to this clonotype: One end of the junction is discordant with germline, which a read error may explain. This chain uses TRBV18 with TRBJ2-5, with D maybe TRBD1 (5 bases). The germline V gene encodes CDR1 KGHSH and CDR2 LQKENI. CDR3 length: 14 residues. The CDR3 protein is CASSLSGQQGTQYF. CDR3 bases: TGTGCCAGCTCACTCTCAGGGCAGCAAGGGACCCAGTACTTC. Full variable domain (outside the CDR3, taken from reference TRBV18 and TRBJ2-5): NAGVMQNPRHLVRRRGQEARLRCSPMKGHSHVYWYRQLPEEGLKFMVYLQKENIIDESGMPKERFSAEFPKEGPSILRIQQVVRGDSAAYFCASSLSGQQGTQYFGPGTRLLVL.

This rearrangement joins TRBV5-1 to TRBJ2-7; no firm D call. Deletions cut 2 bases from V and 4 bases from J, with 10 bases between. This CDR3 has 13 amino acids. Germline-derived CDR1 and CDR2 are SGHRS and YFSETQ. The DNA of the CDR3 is TGCGCCAGCAGCTTCTTGGCCATTTACGAGCAGTACTTC. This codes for CASSFLAIYEQYF. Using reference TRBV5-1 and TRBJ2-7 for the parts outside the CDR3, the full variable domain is KAGVTQTPRYLIKTRGQQVTLSCSPISGHRSVSWYQQTPGQGLQFLFEYFSETQRNKGNFPGRFSGRQFSNSRSEMNVSTLELGDSALYLCASSFLAIYEQYFGPGTRLTVT.

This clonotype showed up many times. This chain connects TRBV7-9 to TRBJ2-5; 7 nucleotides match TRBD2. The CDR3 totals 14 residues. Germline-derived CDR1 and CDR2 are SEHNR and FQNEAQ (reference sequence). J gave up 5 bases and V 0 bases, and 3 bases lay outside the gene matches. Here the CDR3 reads CASSLAGEGETQYF. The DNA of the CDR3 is TGTGCCAGCAGCTTAGCAGGGGAGGGGGAGACCCAGTACTTC.

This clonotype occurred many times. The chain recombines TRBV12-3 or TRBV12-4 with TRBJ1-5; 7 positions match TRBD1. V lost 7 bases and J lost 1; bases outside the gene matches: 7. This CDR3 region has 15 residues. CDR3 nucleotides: TGTGCCAGCAACACAGGGGCCGGGAGCAATCAGCCCCAGCATTTT. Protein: CASNTGAGSNQPQHF.

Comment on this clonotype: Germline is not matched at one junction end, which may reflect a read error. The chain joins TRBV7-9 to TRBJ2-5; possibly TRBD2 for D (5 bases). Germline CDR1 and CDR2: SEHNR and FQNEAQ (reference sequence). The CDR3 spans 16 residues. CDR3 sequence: CVSSPRGLTHQETQYF. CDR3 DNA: TGTGTCAGCAGCCCCCGGGGTCTCACACACCAAGAGACCCAGTACTTC.

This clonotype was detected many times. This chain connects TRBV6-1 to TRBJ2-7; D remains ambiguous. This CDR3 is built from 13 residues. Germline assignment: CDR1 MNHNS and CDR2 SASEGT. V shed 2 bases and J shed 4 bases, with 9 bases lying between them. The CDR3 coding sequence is TGTGCCAGCAGTGAAAGTCTGAGTTACGAGCAGTACTTC. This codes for CASSESLSYEQYF.

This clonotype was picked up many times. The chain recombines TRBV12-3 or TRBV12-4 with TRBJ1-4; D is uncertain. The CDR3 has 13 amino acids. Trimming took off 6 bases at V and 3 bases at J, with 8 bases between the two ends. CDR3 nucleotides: TGTGCCAGCAGCAGGCGAGCTAATGAAAAACTGTTTTTT. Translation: CASSRRANEKLFF.

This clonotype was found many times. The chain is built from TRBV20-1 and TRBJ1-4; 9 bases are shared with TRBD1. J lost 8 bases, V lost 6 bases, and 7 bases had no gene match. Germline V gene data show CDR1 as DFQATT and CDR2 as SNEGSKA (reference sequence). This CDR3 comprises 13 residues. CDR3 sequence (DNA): TGCAGTGCAAAGGGACAGGGTCGGGAAAAACTGTTTTTT. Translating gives CSAKGQGREKLFF.

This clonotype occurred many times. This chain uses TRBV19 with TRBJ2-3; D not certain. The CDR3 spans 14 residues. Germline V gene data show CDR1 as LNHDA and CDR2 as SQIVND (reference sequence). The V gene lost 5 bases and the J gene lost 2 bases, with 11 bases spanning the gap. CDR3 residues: CASSPQGLTDTQYF. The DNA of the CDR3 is TGTGCCAGTAGTCCGCAAGGCCTCACAGATACGCAGTATTTT.

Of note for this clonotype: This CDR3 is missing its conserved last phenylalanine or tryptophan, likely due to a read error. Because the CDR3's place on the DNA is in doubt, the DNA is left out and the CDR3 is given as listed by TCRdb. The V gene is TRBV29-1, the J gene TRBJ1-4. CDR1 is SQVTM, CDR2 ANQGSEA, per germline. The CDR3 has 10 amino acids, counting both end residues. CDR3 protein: CSVEREKLFL.

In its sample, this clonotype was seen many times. The CDR3 nucleotides are TGCAGTGCTTACACACCGACCTCCTACGAGCAGTACTTC. Translating gives CSAYTPTSYEQYF. The genes are TRBV20-1 and TRBJ2-7, with D unresolved. This CDR3 comprises 13 residues. Trimming stripped 5 bases from V and 0 bases from J, with 11 bases between. Germline values: CDR1 DFQATT, CDR2 SNEGSKA (reference sequence).

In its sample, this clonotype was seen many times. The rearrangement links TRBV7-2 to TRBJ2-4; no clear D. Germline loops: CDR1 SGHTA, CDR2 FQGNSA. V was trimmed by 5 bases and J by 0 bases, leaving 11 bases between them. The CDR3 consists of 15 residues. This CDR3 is CASSRPLLAKNIQYF. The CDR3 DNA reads TGTGCCAGCAGCCGCCCCCTACTAGCCAAAAACATTCAGTACTTC.